The 14 T cell receptor beta chains below come from one sample, sequenced in a study of blood T cell repertoires in COVID-19 (dated by TCRdb to 2018 to 2021). The receptor library was made with the immunoSEQ multiplex PCR assay. TCRdb took this table from immuneACCESS and kept in-frame rearrangements with V and J called. Such tables lack part of the clones; where checked against another copy, unresolved V genes explain under half of the gap, and the rest is unexplained. Present in this sample are fewer than 250,000 clones, approximately 78% of which were seen just once. Less than 11% of the sample belongs to the ten largest clones. Sample: peripheral blood. Every receptor here comes from a woman at least 80 years old with acute or convalescent COVID-19.

The rearrangement links TRBV5-6 to TRBJ2-7; 9 bases map to TRBD1. Germline CDR1 SGHDT, CDR2 YYEEEE. V lost 2 bases and J lost 5; bases outside the gene matches: 11. The CDR3 spans 16 residues. CDR3 amino acids: CASSFPKTGGGHEQYF. The CDR3 coding sequence is TGTGCCAGCAGCTTCCCTAAGACAGGGGGAGGCCACGAGCAGTACTTC.

The CDR3 nucleotides are TGTGCCAGCAGCAGGGGACAGCCACAATGGGAGCAGTTCTTC. This encodes CASSRGQPQWEQFF. V is TRBV7-3 and J is TRBJ2-1, with 7 bases aligning to TRBD1. Germline V gene data show CDR1 as SGHTA and CDR2 as FQGTGA. The CDR3 is made up of 14 amino acids. The junction had 11 bases not matched to a gene; V was cut back by 5 bases and J by 10 bases.

The rearrangement joins TRBV10-2 to TRBJ1-1; possible D gene TRBD1, 5 bases. Trimming stripped 5 bases from V and 6 bases from J, with 16 bases between. Germline CDR1 is WSHSY and CDR2 is SAAADI. The length of the CDR3 is 14 residues. The CDR3 reads CASSRAGLSPEAFF. The DNA of the CDR3 is TGCGCCAGCAGTAGAGCAGGGTTGTCCCCTGAAGCTTTCTTT.

V is TRBV7-9 and J is TRBJ2-1; a weak D match, TRBD1 (6 bases). The CDR3 loop spans 15 amino acids. Germline V lookup: CDR1 SEHNR, CDR2 FQNEAQ (reference sequence). Trimming took 2 bases from V and 0 from J, leaving 8 bases between them. The CDR3 region has the DNA TGTGCCAGCAGCTTATCAGGGGACTCCTACAATGAGCAGTTCTTC. Translating gives CASSLSGDSYNEQFF.

This chain connects TRBV5-1 to TRBJ2-1; 9 bases map to TRBD1. The V and J ends lost 6 bases and 3 bases, in that order; junction bases with no gene match: 4. CDR1 SGHRS and CDR2 YFSETQ come from the germline V gene. The CDR3 sequence is 14 residues long. Here the CDR3 DNA reads TGCGCCAGCACCCCGGGACAGGGCTACAATGAGCAGTTCTTC. Its protein is CASTPGQGYNEQFF.

About this clone itself: Relative to the germline gene, one junction end is altered; a read error may explain this. The chain has TRBV28 and TRBJ2-1, with D unclear. The CDR3 is 11 amino acids. The germline CDR1 and CDR2 sequences are MDHEN and SYDVKM. CDR3 region: CASSPYDEQFF. CDR3 bases: TGTGCCAGCAGCCCCTACGATGAGCAGTTCTTC.

The chain carries TRBV6-5 and TRBJ1-2, with TRBD1 identical over 7 bases. Losses at the gene ends were 5 bases for V and 8 bases for J; bases not matched to a gene: 5. CDR3 length: 12 residues. Germline V gene lookup returns CDR1 MNHEY and CDR2 SVGAGI. The CDR3 here is CASSRTGGGYTF. The CDR3 coding sequence is TGTGCCAGCAGTCGGACAGGCGGGGGCTACACCTTC.

This clone was recorded a few times. This chain joins TRBV7-3 and TRBJ1-6; TRBD1 matches at 8 bases. The CDR3 totals 19 residues. Germline CDR1 SGHTA, CDR2 FQGTGA. The V segment lost 2 bases and the J segment 0 bases; nucleotides outside the gene matches: 9. The CDR3 DNA is TGTGCCAGCAGCTTACCCGAAACAGGGGGGAGCTCCTATAATTCACCCCTCCACTTT. Encoded protein: CASSLPETGGSSYNSPLHF.

This chain connects TRBV15 to TRBJ2-2; 9 bases match TRBD1. The germline gives CDR1 LNHNV, CDR2 YYDKDF (reference sequence). This CDR3 has 17 amino acids. V shed 1 base, J shed 4 bases, and the junction held 7 bases outside the gene matches. CDR3 in amino acids: CATSRGYSTGGTGELFF. DNA for the CDR3: TGTGCCACCAGCAGAGGTTATTCGACAGGGGGCACCGGGGAGCTGTTTTTT.

This chain joins TRBV6-5 and TRBJ2-7; perhaps TRBD1 as D (6 bases). In germline, CDR1 is MNHEY, CDR2 SVGAGI. Trimming took 0 bases from V and 7 from J, leaving 13 bases between them. This CDR3 has 14 residues. The CDR3 sequence is CASSYSRDRQEQYF. The CDR3 bases are TGTGCCAGCAGTTACTCTAGAGACAGGCAAGAGCAGTACTTC.

This clone was detected only a few times. The chain combines TRBV3-1 (or the pseudogene TRBV3-2) with TRBJ2-7; D is possibly TRBD2 (5 bases). CDR1 LGHDT and CDR2 YNNKEL come from the germline V gene (reference sequence). The V end lost 4 bases, the J end lost 3 bases, and 22 bases lay between the germline ends. The CDR3 is made up of 17 amino acids. The DNA of the CDR3 is TGTGCCAGCAGCCGAAGTGACGCTAAGCGGTCGGGCTACGAGCAGTACTTC. Its translation is CASSRSDAKRSGYEQYF.

The CDR3 here is CASSSGPTGSQPQHF. The CDR3 DNA follows: TGTGCCAGCAGTTCGGGCCCGACAGGGAGTCAGCCCCAGCATTTT. V is TRBV7-9 and J is TRBJ1-5; 7 nucleotides match TRBD1. Germline-derived CDR1 and CDR2 are SEHNR and FQNEAQ (reference sequence). Trimming removed 6 bases from V and 6 bases from J; junction bases left unmatched: 11. The CDR3 is 15 amino acids.

This chain joins TRBV5-1 and TRBJ2-7, with 7 positions matching TRBD2. Germline V gene sequence: CDR1 SGHRS, CDR2 YFSETQ. This CDR3 comprises 16 residues. J gave up 1 base and V 1 base, and 8 bases lay outside the gene matches. The CDR3 protein is CASSLFGGAGSYEQYF. In DNA, the CDR3 is TGCGCCAGCAGCTTGTTTGGGGGAGCGGGATCCTACGAGCAGTACTTC. Using reference TRBV5-1 and TRBJ2-7 for the parts outside the CDR3, the full variable domain is KAGVTQTPRYLIKTRGQQVTLSCSPISGHRSVSWYQQTPGQGLQFLFEYFSETQRNKGNFPGRFSGRQFSNSRSEMNVSTLELGDSALYLCASSLFGGAGSYEQYFGPGTRLTVT.

The chain carries TRBV14 and TRBJ2-5, with TRBD1 matching 10 bases. This CDR3 has 14 amino acids. Germline assignment: CDR1 SGHDN and CDR2 FVKESK. Germline trimming cut 6 bases from V and 6 bases from J; bases unmatched to any gene: 7. The CDR3, as DNA: TGTGCCAGCAGTTTGACAGGGGGCGAACAGACCCAGTACTTC. Encoded protein: CASSLTGGEQTQYF.